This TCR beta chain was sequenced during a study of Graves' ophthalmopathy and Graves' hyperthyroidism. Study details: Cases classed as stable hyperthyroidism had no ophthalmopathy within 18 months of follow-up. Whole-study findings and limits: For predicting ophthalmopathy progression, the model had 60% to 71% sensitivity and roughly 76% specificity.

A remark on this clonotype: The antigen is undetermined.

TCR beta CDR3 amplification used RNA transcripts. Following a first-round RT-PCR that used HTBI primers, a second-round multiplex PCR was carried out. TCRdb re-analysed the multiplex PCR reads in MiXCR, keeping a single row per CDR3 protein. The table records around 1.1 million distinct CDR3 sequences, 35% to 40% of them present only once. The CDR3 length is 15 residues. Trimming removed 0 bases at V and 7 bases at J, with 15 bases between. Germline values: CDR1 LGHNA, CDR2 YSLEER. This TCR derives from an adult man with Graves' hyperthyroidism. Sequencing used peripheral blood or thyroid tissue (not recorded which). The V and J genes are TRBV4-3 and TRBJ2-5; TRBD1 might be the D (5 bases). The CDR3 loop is CASSQDLDSLGTQYF. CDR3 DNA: TGCGCCAGCAGCCAAGATCTAGACAGTTTGGGGACCCAGTACTTC.